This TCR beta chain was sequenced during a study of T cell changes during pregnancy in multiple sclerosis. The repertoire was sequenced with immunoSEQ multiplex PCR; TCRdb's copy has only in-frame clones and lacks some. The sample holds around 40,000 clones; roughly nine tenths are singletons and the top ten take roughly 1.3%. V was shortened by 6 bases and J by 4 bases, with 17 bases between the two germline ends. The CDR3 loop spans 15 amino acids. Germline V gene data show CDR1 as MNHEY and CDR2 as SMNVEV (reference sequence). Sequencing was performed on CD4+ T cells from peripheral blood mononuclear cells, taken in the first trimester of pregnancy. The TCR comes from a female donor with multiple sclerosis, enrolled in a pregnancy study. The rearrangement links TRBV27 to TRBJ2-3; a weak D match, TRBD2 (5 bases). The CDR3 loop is CASSQDTGGADTQYF. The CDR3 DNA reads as TGTGCCAGCAGCCAAGACACCGGAGGTGCAGATACGCAGTATTTT.